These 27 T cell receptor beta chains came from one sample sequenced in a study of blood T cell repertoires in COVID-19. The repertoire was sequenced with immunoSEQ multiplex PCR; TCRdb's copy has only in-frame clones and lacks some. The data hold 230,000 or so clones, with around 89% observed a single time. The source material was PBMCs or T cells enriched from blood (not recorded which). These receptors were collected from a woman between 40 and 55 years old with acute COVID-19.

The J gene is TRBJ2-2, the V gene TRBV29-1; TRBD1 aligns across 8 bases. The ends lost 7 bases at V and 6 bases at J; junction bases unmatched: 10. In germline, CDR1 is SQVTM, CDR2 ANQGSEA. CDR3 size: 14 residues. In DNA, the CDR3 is TGCAGCGCCAAGACAGGGGTTGTACCCGGGGAGCTGTTTTTT. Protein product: CSAKTGVVPGELFF.

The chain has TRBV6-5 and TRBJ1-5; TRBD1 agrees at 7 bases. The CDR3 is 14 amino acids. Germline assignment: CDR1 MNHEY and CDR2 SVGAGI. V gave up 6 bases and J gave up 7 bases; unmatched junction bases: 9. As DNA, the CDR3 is TGTGCCAGCAGCCGCAAAGGGGACAGCCAGCCCCAGCATTTT. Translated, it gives CASSRKGDSQPQHF.

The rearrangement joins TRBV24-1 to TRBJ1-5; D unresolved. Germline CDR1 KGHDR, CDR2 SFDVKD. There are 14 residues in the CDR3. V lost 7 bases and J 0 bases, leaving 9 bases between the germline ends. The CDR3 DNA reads TGTGCCACCAGCGACGGGATTAGCAATCAGCCCCAGCATTTT. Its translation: CATSDGISNQPQHF.

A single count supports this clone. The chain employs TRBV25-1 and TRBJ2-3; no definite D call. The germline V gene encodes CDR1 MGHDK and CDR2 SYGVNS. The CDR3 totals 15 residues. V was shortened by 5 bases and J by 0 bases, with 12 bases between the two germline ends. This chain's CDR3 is CASSRRQPSTDTQYF. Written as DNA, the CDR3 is TGTGCCAGCAGTCGGCGGCAACCTAGCACAGATACGCAGTATTTT.

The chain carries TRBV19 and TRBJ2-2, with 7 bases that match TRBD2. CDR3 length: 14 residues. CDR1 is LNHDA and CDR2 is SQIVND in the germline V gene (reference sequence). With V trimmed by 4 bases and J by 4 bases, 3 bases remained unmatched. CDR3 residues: CASSTGGGTGELFF. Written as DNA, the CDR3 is TGTGCCAGTAGTACGGGGGGAGGCACCGGGGAGCTGTTTTTT.

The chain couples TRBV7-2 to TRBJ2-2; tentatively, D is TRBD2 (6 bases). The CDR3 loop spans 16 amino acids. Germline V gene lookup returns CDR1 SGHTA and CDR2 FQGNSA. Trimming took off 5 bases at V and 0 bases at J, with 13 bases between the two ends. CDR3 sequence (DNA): TGTGCCAGCAGCCTCCAGGGACTGACGAACACCGGGGAGCTGTTTTTT. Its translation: CASSLQGLTNTGELFF.

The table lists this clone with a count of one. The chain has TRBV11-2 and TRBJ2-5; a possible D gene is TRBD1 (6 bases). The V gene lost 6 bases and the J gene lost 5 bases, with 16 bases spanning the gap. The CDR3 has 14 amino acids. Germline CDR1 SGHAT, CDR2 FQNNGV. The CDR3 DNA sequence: TGTGCCAGCAGTTTTATACAGGGTTATGAGACCCAGTACTTC. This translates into CASSFIQGYETQYF.

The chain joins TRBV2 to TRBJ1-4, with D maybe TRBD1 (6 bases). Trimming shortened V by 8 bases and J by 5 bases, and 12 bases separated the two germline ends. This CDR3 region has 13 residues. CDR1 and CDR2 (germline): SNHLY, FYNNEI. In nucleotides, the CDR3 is TGTGCCAGCGGGGGACACGGAAATGAAAAACTGTTTTTT. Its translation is CASGGHGNEKLFF.

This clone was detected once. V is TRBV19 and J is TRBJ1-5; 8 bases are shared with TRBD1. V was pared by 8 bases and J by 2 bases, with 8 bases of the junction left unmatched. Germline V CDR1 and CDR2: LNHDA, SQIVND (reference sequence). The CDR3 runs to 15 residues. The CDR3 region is CASRQGAWGNQPQHF. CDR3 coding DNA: TGTGCCAGTCGTCAGGGGGCATGGGGCAATCAGCCCCAGCATTTT.

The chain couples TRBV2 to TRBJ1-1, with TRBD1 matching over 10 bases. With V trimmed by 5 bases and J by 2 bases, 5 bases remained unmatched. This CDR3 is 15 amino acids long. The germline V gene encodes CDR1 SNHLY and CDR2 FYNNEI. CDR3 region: CASSLTGGYNTEAFF. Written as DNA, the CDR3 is TGTGCCAGCAGTTTGACAGGGGGCTATAACACTGAAGCTTTCTTT.

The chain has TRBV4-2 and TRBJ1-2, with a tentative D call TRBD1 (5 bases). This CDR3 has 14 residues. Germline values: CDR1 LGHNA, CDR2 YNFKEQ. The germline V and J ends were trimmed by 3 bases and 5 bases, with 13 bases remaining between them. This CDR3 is CASSQGQEWYGYTF. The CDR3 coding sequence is TGTGCCAGCAGCCAGGGGCAGGAATGGTATGGCTACACCTTC.

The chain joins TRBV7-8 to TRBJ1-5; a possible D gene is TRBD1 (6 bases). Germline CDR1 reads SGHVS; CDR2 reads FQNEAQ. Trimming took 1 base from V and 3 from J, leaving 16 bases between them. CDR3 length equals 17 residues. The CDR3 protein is CASSLVRGAGNNQPQHF. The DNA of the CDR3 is TGTGCCAGCAGCTTAGTTCGGGGGGCTGGGAACAATCAGCCCCAGCATTTT. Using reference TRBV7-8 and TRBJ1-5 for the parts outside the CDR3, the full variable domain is GAGVSQSPRYKVAKRGQDVALRCDPISGHVSLFWYQQALGQGPEFLTYFQNEAQLDKSGLPSDRFFAERPEGSVSTLKIQRTQQEDSAVYLCASSLVRGAGNNQPQHFGDGTRLSIL.

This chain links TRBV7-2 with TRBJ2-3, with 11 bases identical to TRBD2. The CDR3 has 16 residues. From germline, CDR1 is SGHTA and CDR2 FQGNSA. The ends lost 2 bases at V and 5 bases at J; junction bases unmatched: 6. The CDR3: CASSLKLAGVKDTQYF. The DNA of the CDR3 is TGTGCCAGCAGCTTAAAACTAGCGGGAGTGAAAGATACGCAGTATTTT.

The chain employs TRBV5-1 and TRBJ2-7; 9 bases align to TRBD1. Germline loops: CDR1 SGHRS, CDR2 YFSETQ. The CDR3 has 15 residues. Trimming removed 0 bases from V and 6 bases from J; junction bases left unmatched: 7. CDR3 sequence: CASSLGGTGPTEQYF. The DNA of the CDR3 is TGCGCCAGCAGCTTGGGAGGGACAGGGCCGACCGAGCAGTACTTC.

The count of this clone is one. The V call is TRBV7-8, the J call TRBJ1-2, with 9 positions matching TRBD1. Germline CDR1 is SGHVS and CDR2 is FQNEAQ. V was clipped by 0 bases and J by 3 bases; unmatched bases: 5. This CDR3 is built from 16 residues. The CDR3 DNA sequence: TGTGCCAGCAGCTTAGCGGGGACAGGGTCGCACTATGGCTACACCTTC. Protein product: CASSLAGTGSHYGYTF.

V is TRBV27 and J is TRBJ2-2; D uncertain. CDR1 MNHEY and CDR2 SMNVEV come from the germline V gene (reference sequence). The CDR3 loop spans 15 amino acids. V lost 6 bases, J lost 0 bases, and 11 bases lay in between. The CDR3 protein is CASRHQTANTGELFF. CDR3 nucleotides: TGTGCCAGCAGGCACCAAACTGCGAACACCGGGGAGCTGTTTTTT.

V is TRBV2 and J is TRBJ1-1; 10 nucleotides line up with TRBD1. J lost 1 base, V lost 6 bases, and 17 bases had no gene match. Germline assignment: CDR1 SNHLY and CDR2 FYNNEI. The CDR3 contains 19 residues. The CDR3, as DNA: TGTGCCAGCAGAGCCCGAGGGACAGGGGTAGTTAGTCGGAACACTGAAGCTTTCTTT. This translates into CASRARGTGVVSRNTEAFF.

In nucleotides, the CDR3 is TGCAGCGCTCAGGGATCCGGTGGGAACACTGAAGCTTTCTTT. This codes for CSAQGSGGNTEAFF. The rearrangement links TRBV29-1 to TRBJ1-1, with D perhaps matching TRBD1 (5 bases). The CDR3 has 14 amino acids. Germline V gene sequence: CDR1 SQVTM, CDR2 ANQGSEA. The V and J ends lost 7 bases and 1 base respectively, with 16 bases between them.

CDR3 nucleotides: TGTGCCAGCAGTGAAGCGGTAGCCGCGCGTGGGGCCAACGTCCTGACTTTC. It is translated as CASSEAVAARGANVLTF. The V gene is TRBV2, the J gene TRBJ2-6; D remains ambiguous. Trimming cost V 0 bases and J 3 bases, with 12 bases left between them. CDR3 size: 17 residues. Germline lookup yields CDR1 SNHLY and CDR2 FYNNEI.

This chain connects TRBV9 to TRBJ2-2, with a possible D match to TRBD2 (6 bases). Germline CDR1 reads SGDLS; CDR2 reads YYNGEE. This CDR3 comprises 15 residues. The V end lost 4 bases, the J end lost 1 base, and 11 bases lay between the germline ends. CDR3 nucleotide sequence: TGTGCCAGCAGCCCGGGACTCCTGAACACCGGGGAGCTGTTTTTT. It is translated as CASSPGLLNTGELFF.

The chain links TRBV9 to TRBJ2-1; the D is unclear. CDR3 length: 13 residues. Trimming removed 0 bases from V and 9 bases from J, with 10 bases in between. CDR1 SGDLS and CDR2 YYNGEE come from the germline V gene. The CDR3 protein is CASSVVLDGEQFF. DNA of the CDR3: TGTGCCAGCAGCGTAGTTCTAGACGGTGAGCAGTTCTTC.

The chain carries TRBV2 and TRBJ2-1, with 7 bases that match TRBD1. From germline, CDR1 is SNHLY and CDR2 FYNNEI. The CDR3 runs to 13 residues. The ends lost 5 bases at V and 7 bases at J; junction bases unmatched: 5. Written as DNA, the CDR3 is TGTGCCAGCAGTAGGGACAGTCTAAATGAGCAGTTCTTC. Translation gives CASSRDSLNEQFF.

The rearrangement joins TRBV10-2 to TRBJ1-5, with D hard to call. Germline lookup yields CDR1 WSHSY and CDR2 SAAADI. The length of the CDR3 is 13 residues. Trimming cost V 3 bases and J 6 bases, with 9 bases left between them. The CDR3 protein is CASSDEGVQPQHF. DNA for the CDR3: TGCGCCAGCAGTGATGAGGGAGTTCAGCCCCAGCATTTT.

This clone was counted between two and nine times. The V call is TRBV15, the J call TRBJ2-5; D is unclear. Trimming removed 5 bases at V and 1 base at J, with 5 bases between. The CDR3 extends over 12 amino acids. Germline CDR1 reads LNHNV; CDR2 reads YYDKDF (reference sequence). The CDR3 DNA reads TGTGCCACCAGCCGGTTCCAAGAGACCCAGTACTTC. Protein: CATSRFQETQYF.

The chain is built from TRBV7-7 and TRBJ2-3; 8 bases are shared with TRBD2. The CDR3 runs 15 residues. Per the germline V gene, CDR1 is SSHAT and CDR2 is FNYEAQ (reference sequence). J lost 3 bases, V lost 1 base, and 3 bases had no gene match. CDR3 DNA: TGTGCCAGCAGCTTAGACGGGGGGGCAACAGATACGCAGTATTTT. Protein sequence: CASSLDGGATDTQYF.

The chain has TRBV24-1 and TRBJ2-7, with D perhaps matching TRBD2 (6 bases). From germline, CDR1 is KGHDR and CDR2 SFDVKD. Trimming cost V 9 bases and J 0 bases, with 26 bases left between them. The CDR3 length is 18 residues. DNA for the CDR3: TGTGCCACCCGGGGGAGCGCCGGTCAGACAGTATTCTCCTACGAGCAGTACGTC. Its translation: CATRGSAGQTVFSYEQYV.

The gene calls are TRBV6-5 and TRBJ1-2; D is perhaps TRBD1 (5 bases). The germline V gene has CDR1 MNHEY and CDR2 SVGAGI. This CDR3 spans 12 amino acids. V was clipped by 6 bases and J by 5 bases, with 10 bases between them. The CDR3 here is CASRGAPYGYTF. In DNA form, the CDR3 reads TGTGCCAGCAGAGGGGCCCCATATGGCTACACCTTC.